This T cell receptor beta chain was found in a study of vaccination and CD4 T cells after COVID-19. The Oncomine TCR Beta short-read assay sequenced DNA from cultured CD4+ T cells. TCRdb called the PCR reads again in MiXCR, with one record for every CDR3 protein. The repertoire holds tens of thousands of distinct CDR3 sequences, with approximately 32% as singletons. Of note for this clonotype: What it recognizes is unknown.

Treatment: roughly 11-day PBMC culture with coronavirus spike peptide pools or control peptides (ViraFEST assay). CDR3 size: 15 residues. V lost 4 bases to trimming and J lost 7 bases; unmatched junction nucleotides: 8. Germline CDR1 is LNHDA and CDR2 is SQIVND (reference sequence). The chain recombines TRBV19 with TRBJ1-5, with 9 bases fitting TRBD1. The specimen was cultured CD4+ T cells from blood. The TCR originated in a human donor with COVID-19. The CDR3 bases are TGTGCCAGTAGTAGCACAGGGGGCGCAAGGCAGCCCCAGCATTTT. The encoded protein is CASSSTGGARQPQHF.